This T cell receptor beta chain was recovered during a study of T-cell memory formation after mild COVID-19. Study-level information: TCR clusters showed largely donor specificity. Study-wide results and limits: Of the contracting clones, CD4+ ones lay mainly in CM and EM, and CD8+ ones in EMRA. The SARS-CoV-2 specificity of second-wave clones reaching peak at day 37 remained unverified. Clones contracting across day 15 to 85 had a balanced CD4/CD8 profile; later expanding clones leaned CD4+.

Via MiXCR, TCRdb re-called the 5' RACE reads, giving one row per CDR3 protein. Of about 300,000 distinct CDR3 sequences listed, approximately 20% are singletons. Of note for this clonotype: Its antigen is still unknown.

This CDR3 has 15 residues. V was trimmed by 4 bases and J by 5 bases, leaving 16 bases between them. CDR1 is SGHDN and CDR2 is FVKESK in the germline V gene. The sequenced sample consisted of PBMCs or a T cell subset sorted from them (not recorded which). The chain uses TRBV14 and TRBJ2-3; D gene uncertain. This receptor was obtained from a man between 18 and 35 years old who had mild COVID-19 (a few samples of this study predate the infection). Cell type and time point are not known. CDR3 sequence reads: CASSPSGVLKDTQYF. The DNA of the CDR3 is TGTGCCAGCAGCCCCTCTGGGGTACTCAAAGATACGCAGTATTTT.